These T cell receptor beta chains were read from a single sample in a study of OX40 agonist ivuxolimab in advanced cancers. Only in-frame clones appear in the TCRdb table, and some are missing; sequencing was by immunoSEQ multiplex PCR. The sample has about 40,000 clones, more than 75% seen once; the top ten hold about 16%. The material was CD4+ or CD8+ T cells sorted from blood, obtained in a trial of the OX40 agonist ivuxolimab. These TCRs come from an adult with an advanced solid tumor such as melanoma, head and neck, liver or kidney cancer. Both conserved end residues are part of each CDR3. Each record gives: D gene, clone size, V gene, J gene, CDR3 protein, CDR3 DNA. The D gene is left open where the match is weak. The size field is filled for only some rows; it gives once, few, many or a size class.

-	-	TRBV4-1	TRBJ2-1	CASSLKGGTYNEQFF	TGCGCCAGCAGCCTGAAAGGTGGCACCTACAATGAGCAGTTCTTC
-	-	TRBV27	TRBJ2-7	CASSLVGDRSHEQYF	TGTGCCAGCAGTTTAGTGGGTGACAGGTCCCACGAGCAGTACTTC
-	-	TRBV6-5	TRBJ1-1	CASSYKGMNTEAFF	TGTGCCAGCAGTTACAAGGGAATGAACACTGAAGCTTTCTTT
TRBD2	once	TRBV7-9	TRBJ2-7	CASSLDHSKGTSVADEQYF	TGTGCCAGCAGCTTAGACCACAGTAAAGGGACTAGCGTAGCCGACGAGCAGTACTTC
-	-	TRBV6-6	TRBJ1-1	CASNAWERTEAFF	TGTGCCAGCAACGCCTGGGAACGGACTGAAGCTTTCTTT
-	-	TRBV6-1	TRBJ2-1	CASSDKYNEQFF	TGTGCCAGCAGTGACAAGTACAATGAGCAGTTCTTC
-	-	TRBV6-5	TRBJ1-5	CASSYFEGNQPQHF	TGTGCCAGCAGTTACTTCGAGGGCAATCAGCCCCAGCATTTT
TRBD1	-	TRBV27	TRBJ2-1	CASSLTQGREQFF	TGTGCCAGCTCCTTGACACAGGGGAGAGAGCAGTTCTTC
TRBD1	-	TRBV4-3	TRBJ2-2	CASSQEGTGDGELFF	TGCGCCAGCAGCCAAGAAGGGACAGGGGACGGGGAGCTGTTTTTT
TRBD2	-	TRBV7-3	TRBJ2-7	CASSPGTSGSDEQYF	TGTGCCAGCAGCCCCGGGACTAGCGGAAGCGACGAGCAGTACTTC
TRBD1	-	TRBV6-6	TRBJ2-3	CASSSIGDRVADTQYF	TGTGCCAGCAGTTCTATAGGGGACAGGGTAGCCGATACGCAGTATTTT
-	-	TRBV27	TRBJ2-7	CASSLASWSYEQYF	TGTGCCAGCAGTTTGGCTAGCTGGAGCTACGAGCAGTACTTC
-	-	TRBV4-3	TRBJ2-7	CASSQDRSWRASYEQYF	TGCGCCAGCAGCCAAGATCGATCTTGGCGGGCCTCCTACGAGCAGTACTTC
-	few	TRBV5-1	TRBJ1-1	CASSLSVNTEAFF	TGCGCCAGCAGCTTGAGTGTGAACACTGAAGCTTTCTTT
-	-	TRBV11-2	TRBJ2-7	CASSLEWSSYEQYF	TGTGCCAGCAGCTTAGAATGGTCCTCCTACGAGCAGTACTTC